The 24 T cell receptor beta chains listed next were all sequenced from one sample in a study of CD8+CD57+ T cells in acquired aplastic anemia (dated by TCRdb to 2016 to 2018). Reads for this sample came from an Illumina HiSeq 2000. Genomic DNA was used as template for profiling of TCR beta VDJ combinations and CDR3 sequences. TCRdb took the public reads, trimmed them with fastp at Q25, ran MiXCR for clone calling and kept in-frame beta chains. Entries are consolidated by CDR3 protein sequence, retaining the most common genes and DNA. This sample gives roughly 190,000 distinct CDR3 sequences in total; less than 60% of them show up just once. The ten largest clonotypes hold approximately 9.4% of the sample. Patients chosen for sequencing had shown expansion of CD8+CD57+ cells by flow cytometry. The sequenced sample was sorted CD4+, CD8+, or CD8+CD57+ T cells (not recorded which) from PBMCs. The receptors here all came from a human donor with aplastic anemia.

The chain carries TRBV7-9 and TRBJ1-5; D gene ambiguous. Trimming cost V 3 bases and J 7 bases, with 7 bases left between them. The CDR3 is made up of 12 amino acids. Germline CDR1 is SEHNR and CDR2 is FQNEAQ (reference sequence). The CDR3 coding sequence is TGTGCCAGCAGCTTTGAGGGCCAGCCCCAGCATTTT. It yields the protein CASSFEGQPQHF.

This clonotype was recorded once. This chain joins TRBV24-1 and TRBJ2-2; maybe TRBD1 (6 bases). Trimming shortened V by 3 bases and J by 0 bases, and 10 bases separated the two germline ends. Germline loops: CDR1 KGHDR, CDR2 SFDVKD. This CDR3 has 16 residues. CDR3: CATSDVNRANTGELFF. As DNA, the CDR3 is TGTGCCACCAGTGATGTTAACAGGGCGAACACCGGGGAGCTGTTTTTT.

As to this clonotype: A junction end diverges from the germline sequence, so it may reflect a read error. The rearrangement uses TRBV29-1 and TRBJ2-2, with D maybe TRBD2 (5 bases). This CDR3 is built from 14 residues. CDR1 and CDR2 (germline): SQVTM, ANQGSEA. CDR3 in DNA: TGCAGCGTTGAAGTGGTAGGCCACACCGGGGAGCCGTTTTTT. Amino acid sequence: CSVEVVGHTGEPFF.

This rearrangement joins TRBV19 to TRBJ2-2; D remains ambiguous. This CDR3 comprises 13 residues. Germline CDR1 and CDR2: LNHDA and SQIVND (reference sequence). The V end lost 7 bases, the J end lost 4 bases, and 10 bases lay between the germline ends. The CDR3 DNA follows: TGTGCCAGTAACATCTATGGCACCGGGGAGCTGTTTTTT. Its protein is CASNIYGTGELFF.

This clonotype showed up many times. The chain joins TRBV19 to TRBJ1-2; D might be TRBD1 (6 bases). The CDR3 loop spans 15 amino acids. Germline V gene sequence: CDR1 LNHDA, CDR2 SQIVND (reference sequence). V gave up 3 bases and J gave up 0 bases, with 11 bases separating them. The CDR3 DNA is TGTGCCAGTAGTATGGGGAGGACAGCTAACTATGGCTACACCTTC. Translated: CASSMGRTANYGYTF.

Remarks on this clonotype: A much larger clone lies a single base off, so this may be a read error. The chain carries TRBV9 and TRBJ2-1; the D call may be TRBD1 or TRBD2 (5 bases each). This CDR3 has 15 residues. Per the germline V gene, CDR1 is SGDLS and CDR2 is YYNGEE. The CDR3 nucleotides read TGTGCCAGCAGCGCCGGGACGGGTGGGTACAATGGGCAGTTCTTC. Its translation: CASSAGTGGYNGQFF. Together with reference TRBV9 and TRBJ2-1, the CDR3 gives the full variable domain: DSGVTQTPKHLITATGQRVTLRCSPRSGDLSVYWYQQSLDQGLQFLIQYYNGEERAKGNILERFSAQQFPDLHSELNLSSLELGDSALYFCASSAGTGGYNGQFFGPGTRLTVL.

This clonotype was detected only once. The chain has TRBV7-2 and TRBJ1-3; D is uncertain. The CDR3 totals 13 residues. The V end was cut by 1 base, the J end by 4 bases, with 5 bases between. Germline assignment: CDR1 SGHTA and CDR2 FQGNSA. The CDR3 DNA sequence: TGTGCCAGCAGCTTAGAGTCGGGAAACACCATATATTTT. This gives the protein CASSLESGNTIYF.

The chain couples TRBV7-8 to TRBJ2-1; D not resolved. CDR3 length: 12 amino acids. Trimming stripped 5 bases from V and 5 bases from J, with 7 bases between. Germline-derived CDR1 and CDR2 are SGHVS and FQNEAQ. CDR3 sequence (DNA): TGTGCCAGCAGCCTTTCAAACAATGAGCAGTTCTTC. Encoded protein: CASSLSNNEQFF. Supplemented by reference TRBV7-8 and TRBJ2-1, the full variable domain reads GAGVSQSPRYKVAKRGQDVALRCDPISGHVSLFWYQQALGQGPEFLTYFQNEAQLDKSGLPSDRFFAERPEGSVSTLKIQRTQQEDSAVYLCASSLSNNEQFFGPGTRLTVL.

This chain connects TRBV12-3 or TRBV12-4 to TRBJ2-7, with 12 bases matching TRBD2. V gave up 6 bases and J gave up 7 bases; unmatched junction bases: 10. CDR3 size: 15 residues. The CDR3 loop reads CASSRPRGLAGEQYF. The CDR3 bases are TGTGCCAGCAGCCGCCCCCGGGGACTAGCGGGTGAGCAGTACTTC.

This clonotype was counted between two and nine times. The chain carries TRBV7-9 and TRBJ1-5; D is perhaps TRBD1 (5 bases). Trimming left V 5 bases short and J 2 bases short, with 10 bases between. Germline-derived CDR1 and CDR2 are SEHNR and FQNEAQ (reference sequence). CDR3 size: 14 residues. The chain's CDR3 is CASSGTVGNQPQHF. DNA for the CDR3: TGTGCCAGCAGCGGGACCGTCGGCAATCAGCCCCAGCATTTT.

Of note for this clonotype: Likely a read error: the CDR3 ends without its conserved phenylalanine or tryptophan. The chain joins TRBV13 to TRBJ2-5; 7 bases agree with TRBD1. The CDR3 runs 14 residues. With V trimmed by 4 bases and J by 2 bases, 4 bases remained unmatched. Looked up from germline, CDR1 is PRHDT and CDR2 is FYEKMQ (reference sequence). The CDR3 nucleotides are TGTGCCAGCAGCTCCCAGACAGGGCAAGAGACCCAGTACCTC. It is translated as CASSSQTGQETQYL.

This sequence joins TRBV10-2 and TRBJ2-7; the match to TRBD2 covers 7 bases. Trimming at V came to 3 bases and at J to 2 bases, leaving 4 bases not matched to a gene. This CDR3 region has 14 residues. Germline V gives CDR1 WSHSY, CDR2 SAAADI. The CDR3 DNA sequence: TGCGCCAGCAGTGATTTTCTAGCGGCCTACGAGCAGTACTTC. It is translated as CASSDFLAAYEQYF.

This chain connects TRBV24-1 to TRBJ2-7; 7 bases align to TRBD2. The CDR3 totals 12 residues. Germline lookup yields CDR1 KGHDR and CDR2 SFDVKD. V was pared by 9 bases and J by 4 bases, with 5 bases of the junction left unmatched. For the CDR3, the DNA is TGTGCCACCGGGAGGGCGATTTACGAGCAGTACTTC. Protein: CATGRAIYEQYF.

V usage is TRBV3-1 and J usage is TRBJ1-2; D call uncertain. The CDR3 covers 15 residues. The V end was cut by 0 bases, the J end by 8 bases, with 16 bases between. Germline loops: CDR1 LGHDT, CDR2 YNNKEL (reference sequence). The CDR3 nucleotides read TGTGCCAGCAGCCAAGAAGGTCAGCGGCTTTGGGGCTACACCTTC. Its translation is CASSQEGQRLWGYTF.

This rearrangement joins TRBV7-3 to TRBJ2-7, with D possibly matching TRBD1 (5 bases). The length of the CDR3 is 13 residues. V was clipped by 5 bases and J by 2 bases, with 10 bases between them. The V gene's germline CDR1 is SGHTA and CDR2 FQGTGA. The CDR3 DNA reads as TGTGCCAGCAGCCATGGACACCCCTACGAGCAGTACTTC. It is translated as CASSHGHPYEQYF.

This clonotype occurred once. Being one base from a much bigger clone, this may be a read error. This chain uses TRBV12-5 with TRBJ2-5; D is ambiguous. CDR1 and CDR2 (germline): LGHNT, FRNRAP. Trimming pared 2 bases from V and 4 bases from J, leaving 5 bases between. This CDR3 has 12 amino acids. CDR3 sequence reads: CASGLIRETQYF. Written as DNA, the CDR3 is TGTGCTAGTGGTTTGATAAGAGAGACCCAGTACTTC.

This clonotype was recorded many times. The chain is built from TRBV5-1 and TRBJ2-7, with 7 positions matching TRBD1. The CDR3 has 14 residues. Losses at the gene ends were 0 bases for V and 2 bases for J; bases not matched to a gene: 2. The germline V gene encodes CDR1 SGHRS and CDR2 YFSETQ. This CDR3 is CASSLDDRAYEQYF. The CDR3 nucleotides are TGCGCCAGCAGCTTGGATGACAGGGCCTACGAGCAGTACTTC.

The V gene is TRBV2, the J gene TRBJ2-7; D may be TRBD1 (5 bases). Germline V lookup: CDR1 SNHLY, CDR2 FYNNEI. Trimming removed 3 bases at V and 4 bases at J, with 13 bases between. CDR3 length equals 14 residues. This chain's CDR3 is CASSDGHLTYEQYF. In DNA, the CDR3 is TGTGCCAGCAGTGACGGACATTTGACGTACGAGCAGTACTTC. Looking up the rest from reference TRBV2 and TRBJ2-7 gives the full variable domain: EPEVTQTPSHQVTQMGQEVILRCVPISNHLYFYWYRQILGQKVEFLVSFYNNEISEKSEIFDDQFSVERPDGSNFTLKIRSTKLEDSAMYFCASSDGHLTYEQYFGPGTRLTVT.

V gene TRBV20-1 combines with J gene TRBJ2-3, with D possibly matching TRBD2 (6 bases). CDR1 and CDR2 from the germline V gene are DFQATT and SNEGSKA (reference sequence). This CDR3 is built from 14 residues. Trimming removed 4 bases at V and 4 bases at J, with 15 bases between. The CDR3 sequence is CSATSVGVADTQYF. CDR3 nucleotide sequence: TGCAGTGCTACTAGCGTGGGGGTGGCAGATACGCAGTATTTT.

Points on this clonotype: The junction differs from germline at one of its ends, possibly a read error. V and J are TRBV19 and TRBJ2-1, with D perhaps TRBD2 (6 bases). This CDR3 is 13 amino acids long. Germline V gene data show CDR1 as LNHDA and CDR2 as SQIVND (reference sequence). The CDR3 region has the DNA TGTACCAGTAGTATAGTAGCGGCCCATGAGCAGTTCTTC. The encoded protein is CTSSIVAAHEQFF.

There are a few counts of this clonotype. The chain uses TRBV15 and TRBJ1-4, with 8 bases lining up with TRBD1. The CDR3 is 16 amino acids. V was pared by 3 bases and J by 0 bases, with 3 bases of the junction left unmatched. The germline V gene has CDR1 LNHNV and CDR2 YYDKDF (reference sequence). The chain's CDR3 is CATSSGTGPTNEKLFF. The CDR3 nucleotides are TGTGCCACCAGCAGTGGGACAGGTCCAACTAATGAAAAACTGTTTTTT.

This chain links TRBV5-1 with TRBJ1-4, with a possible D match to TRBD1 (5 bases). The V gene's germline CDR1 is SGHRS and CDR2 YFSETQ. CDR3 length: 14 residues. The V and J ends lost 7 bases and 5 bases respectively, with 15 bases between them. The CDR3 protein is CASGAGNGNEKLFF. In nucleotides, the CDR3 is TGCGCCAGCGGTGCAGGGAACGGGAATGAAAAACTGTTTTTT. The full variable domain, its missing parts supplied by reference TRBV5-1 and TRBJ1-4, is KAGVTQTPRYLIKTRGQQVTLSCSPISGHRSVSWYQQTPGQGLQFLFEYFSETQRNKGNFPGRFSGRQFSNSRSEMNVSTLELGDSALYLCASGAGNGNEKLFFGSGTQLSVL.

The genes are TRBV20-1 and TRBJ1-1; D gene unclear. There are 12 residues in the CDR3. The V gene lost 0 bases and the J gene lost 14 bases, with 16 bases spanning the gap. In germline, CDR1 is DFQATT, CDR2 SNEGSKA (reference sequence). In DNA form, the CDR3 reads TGCAGTGCTAGAGATATGGGCGGGGAACGCTTCTTT. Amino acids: CSARDMGGERFF.

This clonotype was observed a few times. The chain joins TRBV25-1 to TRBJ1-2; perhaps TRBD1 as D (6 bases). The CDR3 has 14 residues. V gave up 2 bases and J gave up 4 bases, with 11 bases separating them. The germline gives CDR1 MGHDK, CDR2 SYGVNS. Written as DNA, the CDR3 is TGTGCCAGCAGTGAACGCGGGGGCAGCTATGGCTACACCTTC. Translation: CASSERGGSYGYTF.